The 27 T cell receptor beta chains below all came from one sample that was sequenced in a study of blood T cells in healthy people across ages. A second about 7 to 12 cycle PCR used barcoded and J-beta primers. TCRdb fed the 5' RACE reads into MiXCR, producing one record per CDR3 protein. Of some 1,000,000 distinct CDR3 sequences listed, about 25% are singletons. The data were also submitted as part of a second study, on T cells of mothers and their children.

The sequenced sample consisted of blood. These receptors originate from a girl aged 2 to 10 in good health.

The rearrangement joins TRBV4-1 to TRBJ1-1; 9 nucleotides agree with TRBD1. The germline gives CDR1 MGHRA, CDR2 YSYEKL. CDR3 size: 16 residues. After removal of 4 bases from V and 3 bases from J, the junction contained 9 bases not matched to a gene. CDR3 region: CASSLHTGTGYTEAFF. For the CDR3, the DNA is TGCGCCAGCAGCCTTCACACCGGGACAGGGTACACTGAAGCTTTCTTT.

The V call is TRBV7-3, the J call TRBJ2-5, with D perhaps TRBD1 or TRBD2 (6 bases each). The DNA end is a closer match to TRBJ2-1, so the J assignment may be wrong. The germline V gene has CDR1 SGHTA and CDR2 FQGTGA. The CDR3 length is 12 residues. The CDR3 DNA reads as TGTGCCAGCAGCTTCCGGGGGCGAGACCAGTTCTTC. Translated, it gives CASSFRGRDQFF.

This chain connects TRBV5-6 to TRBJ2-4; no clear D. Trimming pared 1 base from V and 3 bases from J, leaving 11 bases between. Germline V gives CDR1 SGHDT, CDR2 YYEEEE. The CDR3 runs to 15 residues. CDR3 sequence reads: CASSLSRLGKNIQYF. The DNA of the CDR3 is TGTGCCAGCAGCTTGTCTCGACTTGGCAAAAACATTCAGTACTTC.

This clonotype has just a few counts. V usage is TRBV29-1 and J usage is TRBJ2-6; D is perhaps TRBD1 (5 bases). Trimming took 6 bases from V and 0 from J, leaving 15 bases between them. CDR1 and CDR2 from the germline V gene are SQVTM and ANQGSEA. The CDR3 is 16 amino acids. The CDR3 nucleotides are TGCAGCGTCACAGGAGCGTACGGCTCTGGGGCCAACGTCCTGACTTTC. Translated, it gives CSVTGAYGSGANVLTF.

The chain employs TRBV19 and TRBJ2-1, with unresolved D. The CDR3 runs to 15 residues. Trimming left V 6 bases short and J 5 bases short, with 17 bases between. CDR1 is LNHDA and CDR2 is SQIVND in the germline V gene (reference sequence). The CDR3 spells CASSTQWLTDNEQFF. In DNA, the CDR3 is TGTGCCAGTAGCACTCAGTGGCTAACTGACAATGAGCAGTTCTTC.

The J gene is TRBJ2-1, the V gene TRBV5-1, with TRBD2 identical over 12 bases. CDR1 is SGHRS and CDR2 is YFSETQ in the germline V gene. The CDR3 is 16 amino acids. V gave up 0 bases and J gave up 5 bases; unmatched junction bases: 3. Here the CDR3 DNA reads TGCGCCAGCAGCTTGGGACTAGCGGGAGCCGACAATGAGCAGTTCTTC. Translating it yields CASSLGLAGADNEQFF. The whole variable domain, filled in from reference TRBV5-1 and TRBJ2-1, reads KAGVTQTPRYLIKTRGQQVTLSCSPISGHRSVSWYQQTPGQGLQFLFEYFSETQRNKGNFPGRFSGRQFSNSRSEMNVSTLELGDSALYLCASSLGLAGADNEQFFGPGTRLTVL.

In its sample, this clonotype was seen a few times. The chain couples TRBV9 to TRBJ2-3; TRBD2 matches 7 bases. CDR3 length: 14 amino acids. The V gene end was trimmed by 1 base and the J gene end by 2 bases; junction bases not matched to a gene: 1. Germline values: CDR1 SGDLS, CDR2 YYNGEE. Here the CDR3 reads CASSVSGVTDTQYF. In nucleotides, the CDR3 is TGTGCCAGCAGCGTAAGCGGGGTCACAGATACGCAGTATTTT.

The chain employs TRBV28 and TRBJ2-7, with D perhaps matching TRBD1 or TRBD2 (5 bases each). V shed 7 bases and J shed 2 bases, with 15 bases lying between them. The CDR3 length is 14 residues. Per the germline V gene, CDR1 is MDHEN and CDR2 is SYDVKM. CDR3 protein: CASIETGRAYEQYF. The CDR3 coding sequence is TGTGCCAGCATCGAAACGGGACGGGCCTACGAGCAGTACTTC.

This sequence joins TRBV28 and TRBJ1-5; D perhaps matches TRBD1 (6 bases). The germline CDR1 and CDR2 sequences are MDHEN and SYDVKM. Trimming removed 11 bases at V and 5 bases at J, with 19 bases between. The CDR3 has 14 residues. In nucleotides, the CDR3 is TGTGCCTTGTCCGAAACAGGGAGGGATCAGCCCCAGCATTTT. This codes for CALSETGRDQPQHF.

This clonotype was counted between two and nine times. This chain connects TRBV2 to TRBJ1-1; D is uncertain. V shed 6 bases and J shed 1 base, with 12 bases lying between them. This CDR3 has 14 residues. CDR1 is SNHLY, CDR2 FYNNEI, per germline. CDR3 bases: TGTGCCAGCAGATCACTAACCCGGAACACTGAAGCTTTCTTT. This codes for CASRSLTRNTEAFF. Drawing the rest from reference TRBV2 and TRBJ1-1, the complete variable domain is EPEVTQTPSHQVTQMGQEVILRCVPISNHLYFYWYRQILGQKVEFLVSFYNNEISEKSEIFDDQFSVERPDGSNFTLKIRSTKLEDSAMYFCASRSLTRNTEAFFGQGTRLTVV.

V and J are TRBV12-3 or TRBV12-4 and TRBJ2-3; D not resolved. The CDR3 spans 14 residues. V was clipped by 3 bases and J by 0 bases, with 7 bases between them. CDR3 amino acids: CASSFQRSTDTQYF. The CDR3 bases are TGTGCCAGCAGTTTTCAGAGAAGCACAGATACGCAGTATTTT.

The chain has TRBV19 and TRBJ2-1; the D gene is possibly TRBD2 (6 bases). Per the germline V gene, CDR1 is LNHDA and CDR2 is SQIVND (reference sequence). This CDR3 has 15 residues. V dropped 5 bases and J dropped 0 bases, with 11 bases sitting between them. The CDR3 bases are TGTGCCAGTAGTGGATTCGGGAGCTCCTACAATGAGCAGTTCTTC. Amino acids: CASSGFGSSYNEQFF.

The rearrangement links TRBV6-1 to TRBJ2-7, with TRBD1 identical over 8 bases. The germline CDR1 and CDR2 sequences are MNHNS and SASEGT. CDR3 length: 13 amino acids. Germline trimming cut 8 bases from V and 5 bases from J; bases unmatched to any gene: 8. The CDR3 nucleotides read TGTGCCAGCCGTGGACAGGGTGAGGACGAGCAGTACTTC. Its translation is CASRGQGEDEQYF.

V gene TRBV29-1 combines with J gene TRBJ2-5; TRBD2 might be the D (7 bases). V was trimmed by 6 bases and J by 4 bases, leaving 15 bases between them. This CDR3 spans 13 amino acids. Looked up from germline, CDR1 is SQVTM and CDR2 is ANQGSEA. The CDR3 sequence is CSVGGGGLETQYF. CDR3 nucleotide sequence: TGCAGCGTCGGAGGGGGGGGCTTAGAGACCCAGTACTTC.

V usage is TRBV12-3 or TRBV12-4 and J usage is TRBJ1-1; D unclear. There are 16 residues in the CDR3. The germline V and J ends were trimmed by 7 bases and 0 bases, with 18 bases remaining between them. This CDR3 reads CASTLPHFNMNTEAFF. DNA for the CDR3: TGTGCCAGCACCCTACCCCACTTCAATATGAACACTGAAGCTTTCTTT.

The CDR3 is CASSLSQGITEAFF. Here the CDR3 DNA reads TGTGCCAGCAGTTTAAGTCAGGGTATCACTGAAGCTTTCTTT. The chain uses TRBV12-3 or TRBV12-4 and TRBJ1-1, with D tentatively TRBD1 (5 bases). CDR3 size: 14 residues. The germline V and J ends were trimmed by 2 bases and 4 bases, with 11 bases remaining between them.

In this sample, this clonotype turned up a few times. V is TRBV20-1 and J is TRBJ1-4; D gene ambiguous. V lost 6 bases to trimming and J lost 7 bases, with 12 bases between them. The CDR3 contains 12 residues. In germline, CDR1 is DFQATT, CDR2 SNEGSKA (reference sequence). The CDR3 spells CSAEGDLEKLFF. The DNA for the CDR3 is TGCAGTGCCGAGGGCGACCTTGAAAAACTGTTTTTT.

The chain employs TRBV29-1 and TRBJ2-7, with D uncertain. V was shortened by 5 bases and J by 1 base, with 12 bases between the two germline ends. CDR1 is SQVTM, CDR2 ANQGSEA, per germline. CDR3 size: 13 residues. This CDR3 reads CSVRPRQSYEQYF. In nucleotides, the CDR3 is TGCAGCGTTCGTCCGAGGCAGTCCTACGAGCAGTACTTC.

This clonotype turned up a few times. V is TRBV3-1 and J is TRBJ2-1; 13 bases match TRBD2. The J call may be mistaken, given a closer DNA end match to TRBJ2-7. The CDR3 totals 16 residues. CDR1 and CDR2 (germline): LGHDT, YNNKEL (reference sequence). Here the CDR3 reads CASSQQGLAGPGGQYF. The CDR3 DNA is TGTGCCAGCAGCCAACAGGGACTAGCGGGACCCGGGGGGCAGTACTTC.

The chain combines TRBV29-1 with TRBJ2-5; a possible D gene is TRBD1 (6 bases). The DNA matches TRBJ2-7 better at its end, which makes the J call doubtful. Germline V CDR1 and CDR2: SQVTM, ANQGSEA. CDR3 length equals 13 residues. CDR3: CSVEDGQFYEQYF. Here the CDR3 DNA reads TGCAGCGTTGAAGATGGACAGTTCTACGAGCAGTACTTC.

The J gene is TRBJ1-1, the V gene TRBV3-1; D uncertain. V was trimmed by 2 bases and J by 5 bases, leaving 9 bases between them. CDR1 is LGHDT and CDR2 is YNNKEL in the germline V gene (reference sequence). This CDR3 is 13 amino acids long. Written as DNA, the CDR3 is TGTGCCAGCAGCCAAATTAGGGAGACTGAAGCTTTCTTT. Its translation: CASSQIRETEAFF. The complete variable domain, with remaining parts taken from reference TRBV3-1 and TRBJ1-1, reads DTAVSQTPKYLVTQMGNDKSIKCEQNLGHDTMYWYKQDSKKFLKIMFSYNNKELIINETVPNRFSPKSPDKAHLNLHINSLELGDSAVYFCASSQIRETEAFFGQGTRLTVV.

The chain combines TRBV7-8 with TRBJ2-1; D ambiguous. V lost 0 bases and J lost 5, with 5 bases in between. Germline-derived CDR1 and CDR2 are SGHVS and FQNEAQ. The CDR3 length is 13 residues. Here the CDR3 DNA reads TGTGCCAGCAGCTTAGCCTTACACAATGAGCAGTTCTTC. This encodes CASSLALHNEQFF.

This clonotype was seen only a few times. The chain links TRBV29-1 to TRBJ1-1; 7 bases fit TRBD1. The CDR3 is made up of 15 amino acids. The junction had 13 bases not matched to a gene; V was cut back by 4 bases and J by 5 bases. Germline V lookup: CDR1 SQVTM, CDR2 ANQGSEA. The CDR3 nucleotides read TGCAGCGTTGGAGGGGCTGTAGCAGGGGGAACTGAAGCTTTCTTT. Translating it yields CSVGGAVAGGTEAFF.

Ten or more counts support this clonotype. The V and J genes are TRBV28 and TRBJ2-1; D is uncertain. V lost 6 bases and J lost 3, with 9 bases in between. This CDR3 has 13 residues. Germline V gives CDR1 MDHEN, CDR2 SYDVKM. CDR3 in DNA: TGTGCCAGCAGCCCACGACTCTACAATGAGCAGTTCTTC. This encodes CASSPRLYNEQFF.

J is TRBJ2-3 and V is TRBV27; D not certain. The CDR3 totals 14 residues. Between the trimmed V and J ends, which lost 3 bases and 7 bases, there was a span of 14 bases. CDR1 and CDR2 (germline): MNHEY, SMNVEV (reference sequence). CDR3 sequence (DNA): TGTGCCAGCAGTTTTGTAATGCAGTCACATACGCAGTATTTT. It yields the protein CASSFVMQSHTQYF.

This clonotype was detected only a few times. The gene calls are TRBV20-1 and TRBJ1-1, with unresolved D. This CDR3 comprises 12 residues. V shed 7 bases and J shed 2 bases, with 11 bases lying between them. Per the germline V gene, CDR1 is DFQATT and CDR2 is SNEGSKA (reference sequence). This CDR3 reads CSGSSGNTEAFF. Here the CDR3 DNA reads TGCAGTGGGAGTTCGGGAAACACTGAAGCTTTCTTT.

This clonotype has just a few counts. The rearrangement joins TRBV5-6 to TRBJ1-4; the D is unclear. The CDR3 contains 16 residues. CDR1 and CDR2 (germline): SGHDT, YYEEEE. Trimming left V 1 base short and J 8 bases short, with 18 bases between. The CDR3 region is CASSLYPSGLKEKLFF. CDR3 DNA: TGTGCCAGCAGCTTGTATCCGTCCGGGCTCAAGGAAAAACTGTTTTTT.